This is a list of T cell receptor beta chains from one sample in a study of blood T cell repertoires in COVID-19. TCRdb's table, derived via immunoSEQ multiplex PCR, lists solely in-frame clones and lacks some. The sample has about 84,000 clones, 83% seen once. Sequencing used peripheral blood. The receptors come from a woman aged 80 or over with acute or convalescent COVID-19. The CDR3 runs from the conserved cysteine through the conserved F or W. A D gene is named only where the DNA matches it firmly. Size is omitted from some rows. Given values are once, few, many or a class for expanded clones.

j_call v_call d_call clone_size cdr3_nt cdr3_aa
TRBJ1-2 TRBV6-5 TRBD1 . TGTGCCAGCAGTTACTGGGACAGGACTAACTATGGCTACACCTTC CASSYWDRTNYGYTF
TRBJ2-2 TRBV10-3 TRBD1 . TGTGCCATTCGGGACAGGGCTGAGGGATCGGGCACCGGGGAGCTGTTTTTT CAIRDRAEGSGTGELFF
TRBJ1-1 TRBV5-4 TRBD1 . TGTGCCAGCAGCTTGGGAAGGACAGGGGCGACTGAAGCTTTCTTT CASSLGRTGATEAFF
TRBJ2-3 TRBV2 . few TGTGCCAGCAGTGGAGGCTTCACAGATACGCAGTATTTT CASSGGFTDTQYF
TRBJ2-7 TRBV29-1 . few TGCAGCGCTAGCCGACAGGCCCGGAACGAGCAGTACTTC CSASRQARNEQYF
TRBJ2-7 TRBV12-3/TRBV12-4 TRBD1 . TGTGCCAGCAGCCCGGGACAGGGCCACGAGCAGTACTTC CASSPGQGHEQYF
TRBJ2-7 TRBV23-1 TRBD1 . TGCGCCAGCAGTCAAGGGGGGTGGGACAGGGACTCCTACGAGCAGTACTTC CASSQGGWDRDSYEQYF
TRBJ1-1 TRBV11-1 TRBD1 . TGTGCCAGCAGCCGTGGACAGGGGGCTGGCACTGAAGCTTTCTTT CASSRGQGAGTEAFF
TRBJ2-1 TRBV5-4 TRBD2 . TGTGCCAGCACCCCGGGGGCGGGAGGTCACAATGAGCAGTTCTTC CASTPGAGGHNEQFF
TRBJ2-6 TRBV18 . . TGTGCCAGCTCACCGGAAGGCACAGGTGGGGCCAACGTCCTGACTTTC CASSPEGTGGANVLTF
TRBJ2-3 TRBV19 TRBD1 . TGTGCCAGTAGTACCCAGGGGGCGCTTGATACGCAGTATTTT CASSTQGALDTQYF
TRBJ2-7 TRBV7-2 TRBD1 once TGTGCCAGCAGCTTACGGACAGGAGAGACCTACGAGCAGTACTTC CASSLRTGETYEQYF
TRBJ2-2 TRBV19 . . TGTGCCAGTACCCCCCGGGCCGGGGAGCTGTTTTTT CASTPRAGELFF
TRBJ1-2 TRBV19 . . TGTGCCAGTAGTATTGTCGCTAACTATGGCTACACCTTC CASSIVANYGYTF
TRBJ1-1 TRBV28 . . TGTGCCAGCAGTTTAATGACAGGAAACCCGAACACTGAAGCTTTCTTT CASSLMTGNPNTEAFF
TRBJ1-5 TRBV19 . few TGTGCCAGTAGTATAATGGGGGGAAGCAATCAGCCCCAGCATTTT CASSIMGGSNQPQHF
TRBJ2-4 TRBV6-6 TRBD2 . TGTGCCAGCAGTTACACACTAGCGGTAGCCAAAAACATTCAGTACTTC CASSYTLAVAKNIQYF
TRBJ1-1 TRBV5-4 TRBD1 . TGTGCCAGCAGCCTCCCCGGGACAGAGAACACTGAAGCTTTCTTT CASSLPGTENTEAFF
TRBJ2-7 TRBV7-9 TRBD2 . TGTGCCAGCAGCTTAGTCAGCGGGAGGGCCTACGAGCAGTACTTC CASSLVSGRAYEQYF
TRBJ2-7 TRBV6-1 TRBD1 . TGTGCCAGCAGTGAAGGGGACAGTACCTACGAGCAGTACTTC CASSEGDSTYEQYF
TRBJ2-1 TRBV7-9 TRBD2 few TGTGCCAGCATCCGACTAGCTGGAGTGGGTGAGCAGTTCTTC CASIRLAGVGEQFF
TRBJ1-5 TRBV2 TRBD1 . TGTGCCAGCAGCCCTAGGACAGGGAGCAATCAGCCCCAGCATTTT CASSPRTGSNQPQHF
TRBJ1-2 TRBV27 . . TGTGCCAGCAGATTCACGGGGAGCTATGGCTACACCTTC CASRFTGSYGYTF
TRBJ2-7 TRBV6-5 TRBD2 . TGTGCCAGCAGTTACGGCGCGGTGGGAGGGCCTAAAGAGCAGTACTTC CASSYGAVGGPKEQYF
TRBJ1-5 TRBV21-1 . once TGTGCCAGCAGCAATGTCGCCGGGTGGGACAGGGGGTGCAATCAGCCCCAGCATTTT CASSNVAGWDRGCNQPQHF
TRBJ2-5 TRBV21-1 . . TGTGCCAGCAGCGGGAGGACTAGCCAGTTTGGGACCCAGTACTTC CASSGRTSQFGTQYF
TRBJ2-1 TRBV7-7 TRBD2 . TGTGCTAGCAGCTCGAGACTAGCGGGACCTGACTACAATGAGCAGTTCTTC CASSSRLAGPDYNEQFF
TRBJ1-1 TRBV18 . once TGTGCCAGCTCACCGACAATGAACACTGAAGCTTTCTTT CASSPTMNTEAFF
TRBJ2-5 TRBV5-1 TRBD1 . TGCGCCAGCAGCTCCACCCCCGGGACAGGGGGCAGTGAGACCCAGTACTTC CASSSTPGTGGSETQYF
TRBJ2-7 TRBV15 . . TGTGCCACCAGCAGAGAAGGGGCGTCCCACTACGAGCAGTACTTC CATSREGASHYEQYF
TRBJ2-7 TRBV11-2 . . TGTGCCAGCAGCCCTTTGAGGACTGACTCCTACGAGCAGTACTTC CASSPLRTDSYEQYF
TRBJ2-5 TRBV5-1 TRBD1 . TGCGCCAGCAGCTTGCAGGGGACAGACCAAGAGACCCAGTACTTC CASSLQGTDQETQYF
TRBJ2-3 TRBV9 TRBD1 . TGTGCCAGCAGCGTAGCCCCGACAGGGAATACAGATACGCAGTATTTT CASSVAPTGNTDTQYF
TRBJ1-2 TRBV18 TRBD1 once TGTGCCAGCTCACGGGGACAGGGCGACTATGGCTACACCTTC CASSRGQGDYGYTF
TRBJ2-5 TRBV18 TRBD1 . TGTGCCAGCTCACCGGGACAGGGGGCCCGCGAGACCCAGTACTTC CASSPGQGARETQYF
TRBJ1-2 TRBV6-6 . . TGTGCCAGCAGCCTCGACAGTTCTGGCTACACCTTC CASSLDSSGYTF
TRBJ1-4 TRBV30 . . TGTGCCTGGAAAAAGACAGGTTACCTTAATGAAAAACTGTTTTTT CAWKKTGYLNEKLFF
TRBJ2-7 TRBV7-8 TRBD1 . TGTGCCAGCAGCCATGCAGGGGGCTCCAACGAGCAGTACTTC CASSHAGGSNEQYF
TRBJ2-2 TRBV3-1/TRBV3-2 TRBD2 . TGTGCCAGCAGCCTTAGCGGGAGCAACACCGGGGAGCTGTTTTTT CASSLSGSNTGELFF
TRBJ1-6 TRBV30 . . TGTGCCTGGAGTTATAGGGGATCTCTGAATTCACCCCTCCACTTT CAWSYRGSLNSPLHF
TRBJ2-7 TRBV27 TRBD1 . TGTGCCAGCAGTTTAGATGGGACAGGGGGCTACGAGCAGTACTTC CASSLDGTGGYEQYF
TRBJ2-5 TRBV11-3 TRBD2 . TGTGCCAGCAGCACTAGCGGAGAGACCCAGTACTTC CASSTSGETQYF
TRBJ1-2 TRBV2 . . TGTGCCAGCACCAGGGAATCCTATGGCTACACCTTC CASTRESYGYTF
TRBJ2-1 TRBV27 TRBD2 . TGTGCCAGCAGTTTGTGGACTAGCGGGTTAGAGTTCTTC CASSLWTSGLEFF
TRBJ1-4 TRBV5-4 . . TGTGCCAGCAGCTTGGGAGGGCGCGAAAAACTGTTTTTT CASSLGGREKLFF
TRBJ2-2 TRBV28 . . TGTGCCAGCAGTTTTCGGGGAGAAAACACCGGGGAGCTGTTTTTT CASSFRGENTGELFF
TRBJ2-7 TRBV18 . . TGTGCCAGCTCACCAGGCTCGCCCCAAACCTACGAGCAGTACTTC CASSPGSPQTYEQYF
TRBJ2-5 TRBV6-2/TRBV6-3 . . TGTGCCAGCAGTCCCCCCGCGGGCTATCAAGAGACCCAGTACTTC CASSPPAGYQETQYF
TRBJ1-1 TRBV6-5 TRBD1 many TGTGCCAGCAGTTCTTCAATGGGACAGGCTGAAGCTTTCTTT CASSSSMGQAEAFF
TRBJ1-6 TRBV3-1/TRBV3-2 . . TGTGCCAGCAGCCAAGATGGGTTCAGGACTGATAATTCACCCCTCCACTTT CASSQDGFRTDNSPLHF
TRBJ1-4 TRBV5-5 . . TGTGCCAGCAGATTTCAGGGGTCTAATGAAAAACTGTTTTTT CASRFQGSNEKLFF
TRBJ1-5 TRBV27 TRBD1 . TGTGCCAGCAGTTGGGACAGGGAGGGTCAGCCCCAGCATTTT CASSWDREGQPQHF
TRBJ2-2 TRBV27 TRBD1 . TGTGCCAGCAGTCCTTCCCCCGGGACAGGGTACACCGGGGAGCTGTTTTTT CASSPSPGTGYTGELFF
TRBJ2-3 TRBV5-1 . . TGCGCCAGCAGCTTGACTAGCCCAAGCACAGATACGCAGTATTTT CASSLTSPSTDTQYF
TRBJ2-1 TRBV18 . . TGTGCCAGCTCACCCGGGAACCAGATCCTCGATGAGCAGTTCTTC CASSPGNQILDEQFF
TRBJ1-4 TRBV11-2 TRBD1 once TGTGCCAGCAGCCCGACAGGGTCAACTAATGAAAAACTGTTTTTT CASSPTGSTNEKLFF